This is a list of T cell receptor beta chains from one sample in a study of early T cells in non-severe SARS-CoV-2 infection. TCRdb reanalysed the 5' RACE reads using MiXCR and keeps one entry per CDR3 protein. There are more than 20,000 distinct CDR3 sequences in the sample; 4% to 5% occur only once, and 3.5% to 4.5% lies in the top ten. Sequencing was done on a sample of whole blood. These receptor sequences come from an adult who was a healthcare worker with PCR-confirmed SARS-CoV-2 infection or an uninfected control (not recorded which). Each CDR3 is given with its conserved first and last residue. The D gene is left open where the match is weak. Rows give clone size only sometimes, using once, few, many, or a class for an expanded clone.

size: many
V: TRBV7-2
J: TRBJ2-7
D: TRBD1
CDR3: CASSLAQTGAPYEQYF
DNA: TGTGCCAGCAGCTTAGCCCAGACAGGGGCCCCCTACGAGCAGTACTTC

size: -
V: TRBV10-1
J: TRBJ2-1
D: -
CDR3: CASSWGQGWNNEQFF
DNA: TGCGCCAGCAGCTGGGGGCAGGGATGGAACAATGAGCAGTTCTTC

size: few
V: TRBV4-1
J: TRBJ1-5
D: TRBD1
CDR3: CASSQGTGMVYQPQHF
DNA: TGCGCCAGCAGCCAAGGGACAGGGATGGTATATCAGCCCCAGCATTTT

size: -
V: TRBV9
J: TRBJ2-3
D: -
CDR3: CASSSARSGGTDTQYF
DNA: TGTGCCAGCAGCTCCGCAAGAAGCGGAGGCACAGATACGCAGTATTTT

size: -
V: TRBV27
J: TRBJ2-1
D: TRBD1
CDR3: CASSRQGIDEQFF
DNA: TGTGCCAGCAGTCGACAGGGGATCGATGAGCAGTTCTTC

size: many
V: TRBV10-2
J: TRBJ2-7
D: TRBD2
CDR3: CASTSGWGGYEQYF
DNA: TGCGCCAGCACCTCCGGGTGGGGGGGCTACGAGCAGTACTTC

size: many
V: TRBV30
J: TRBJ2-1
D: -
CDR3: CAWSVWGSNNEQFF
DNA: TGTGCCTGGAGTGTGTGGGGGAGCAACAATGAGCAGTTCTTC

size: many
V: TRBV6-1
J: TRBJ2-3
D: -
CDR3: CASSEDAGSTDTQYF
DNA: TGTGCCAGCAGTGAGGATGCGGGAAGCACAGATACGCAGTATTTT

size: medium-sized
V: TRBV6-2/TRBV6-3
J: TRBJ2-7
D: -
CDR3: CASSYSFAYEQYF
DNA: TGTGCCAGCAGTTACAGTTTCGCCTACGAGCAGTACTTC

size: many
V: TRBV20-1
J: TRBJ2-3
D: TRBD2
CDR3: CSASASGATDTQYF
DNA: TGCAGTGCTAGCGCTAGCGGGGCGACAGATACGCAGTATTTT

size: many
V: TRBV11-2
J: TRBJ2-5
D: -
CDR3: CASSFWDTQETQYF
DNA: TGTGCCAGCAGCTTTTGGGACACCCAAGAGACCCAGTACTTC

size: few
V: TRBV20-1
J: TRBJ2-1
D: -
CDR3: CSALDWGNEQFF
DNA: TGCAGTGCTCTAGACTGGGGGAATGAGCAGTTCTTC

size: few
V: TRBV14
J: TRBJ2-2
D: -
CDR3: CASSQDGLRTGELFF
DNA: TGTGCCAGCAGCCAAGACGGACTCCGAACCGGGGAGCTGTTTTTT

size: many
V: TRBV5-1
J: TRBJ1-6
D: -
CDR3: CASSLEFGDNSPLHF
DNA: TGCGCCAGCAGCTTGGAGTTTGGGGATAATTCACCCCTCCACTTT

size: -
V: TRBV20-1
J: TRBJ2-7
D: TRBD2
CDR3: CSASTGGHYEQYF
DNA: TGCAGTGCTAGTACGGGGGGTCACTACGAGCAGTACTTC

size: -
V: TRBV10-3
J: TRBJ2-7
D: -
CDR3: CAISANSYEQYF
DNA: TGTGCCATCAGTGCAAACAGCTACGAGCAGTACTTC

size: many
V: TRBV20-1
J: TRBJ2-1
D: -
CDR3: CSASPGSPGYNEQFF
DNA: TGCAGTGCTAGCCCAGGGTCCCCCGGGTACAATGAGCAGTTCTTC

size: few
V: TRBV11-2
J: TRBJ2-7
D: -
CDR3: CASSPNRDTTYEQYF
DNA: TGTGCCAGCAGCCCCAACCGGGACACCACCTACGAGCAGTACTTC

size: many
V: TRBV19
J: TRBJ2-2
D: TRBD2
CDR3: CASRASGVNTGELFF
DNA: TGTGCCAGCCGGGCTAGCGGGGTGAACACCGGGGAGCTGTTTTTT

size: medium-sized
V: TRBV5-1
J: TRBJ2-7
D: TRBD1
CDR3: CASSPGTGGYEQYF
DNA: TGCGCCAGCAGCCCCGGGACAGGGGGCTACGAGCAGTACTTC